These T cell receptor beta chains were read from a single sample in a study of blood T cell repertoires in COVID-19. Produced via immunoSEQ multiplex PCR; TCRdb's table is partial and in-frame only. The table shows around 140,000 clones, with about 91% occurring only once. The sample was peripheral blood. All receptors come from a woman aged 55-70 years with acute or convalescent COVID-19. Both conserved end residues are part of each CDR3. A D gene is named only where the DNA matches it firmly. Some rows have no size entry. The others give once, few or many, or a class for an expanded clone.

d_call	clone_size	v_call	j_call	cdr3_aa
NA	NA	TRBV27	TRBJ2-3	CASSFLGFSGGTDTQYF
NA	NA	TRBV2	TRBJ2-7	CASTSSYEQYF
NA	NA	TRBV6-5	TRBJ1-2	CASRLTSSNYGYTF
NA	NA	TRBV6-2/TRBV6-3	TRBJ1-2	CASSRVGADNYGYTF
NA	NA	TRBV2	TRBJ2-2	CASSAEAGGELFF
NA	NA	TRBV27	TRBJ2-1	CASSLGTKNYNEQFF
TRBD2	once	TRBV19	TRBJ2-1	CASMTSGGPGEQFF
NA	NA	TRBV5-1	TRBJ2-7	CASSSQGIVTYEQYF
NA	NA	TRBV18	TRBJ1-5	CASSAGFRNQPQHF
TRBD1	NA	TRBV7-2	TRBJ1-2	CASNPSGDRGFLGYTF
NA	NA	TRBV27	TRBJ2-7	CASSFHRETYEQYF
NA	NA	TRBV7-2	TRBJ1-5	CASSLSTSGGNQPQHF
TRBD2	once	TRBV7-8	TRBJ2-2	CASSPPLASGVLVGELFF
NA	once	TRBV5-1	TRBJ2-5	CASSAVQVLQETQYF
TRBD1	NA	TRBV28	TRBJ1-3	CASSGRDRLGNTIYF
TRBD2	NA	TRBV18	TRBJ2-3	CASSPPVSGRTDTQYF
TRBD1	NA	TRBV6-5	TRBJ2-3	CASRGQEFSTDTQYF
TRBD1	NA	TRBV3-1/TRBV3-2	TRBJ1-2	CASSHSRTGVSYTF
NA	NA	TRBV3-1/TRBV3-2	TRBJ2-5	CASSQVRQVETQYF
NA	NA	TRBV4-2	TRBJ1-5	CASSQDPVQPQHF
TRBD2	NA	TRBV7-2	TRBJ2-1	CASSSGTSGVINEQFF
NA	NA	TRBV3-1/TRBV3-2	TRBJ1-1	CASSQDRGLEAFF
NA	NA	TRBV7-9	TRBJ1-6	CASSLGGGRVNSPLHF
TRBD2	NA	TRBV9	TRBJ2-3	CASSGRTSGDTQYF
TRBD1	NA	TRBV30	TRBJ1-6	CAWSVGTGNSPLHF
NA	few	TRBV5-6	TRBJ1-2	CASSVQGSGYGYTF
NA	few	TRBV30	TRBJ1-1	CAWSVWAPGDSVEAFF
TRBD1	NA	TRBV13	TRBJ2-7	CASSYRGSEQYF
TRBD1	NA	TRBV28	TRBJ1-6	CASSFSGGYNSPLHF
NA	NA	TRBV5-6	TRBJ2-5	CASSFKETQYF
TRBD2	NA	TRBV19	TRBJ2-1	CASSGLAGDNEQFF
TRBD1	NA	TRBV27	TRBJ1-6	CASRTGQGSYNSPLHF
TRBD2	NA	TRBV5-1	TRBJ2-2	CASSLASGGSNTGELFF
NA	NA	TRBV28	TRBJ1-4	CASSRQATNEKLFF
TRBD1	few	TRBV27	TRBJ1-1	CASSRIDRATEAFF
TRBD1	NA	TRBV7-8	TRBJ1-3	CASSLGQSNSGNTIYF
NA	NA	TRBV5-6	TRBJ1-1	CASSLLRGSWTEAFF
NA	NA	TRBV15	TRBJ1-3	CATSAGHPGGNTIYF
TRBD2	NA	TRBV4-2	TRBJ2-1	CASSQDFSGALGYNEQFF
TRBD1	NA	TRBV3-1/TRBV3-2	TRBJ1-2	CASSQYSGGQFYGYTF
NA	NA	TRBV24-1	TRBJ1-6	CATSGGFSYNSPLHF
TRBD1	NA	TRBV3-1/TRBV3-2	TRBJ1-2	CASSPARGWDYGYTF
TRBD1	NA	TRBV5-1	TRBJ2-2	CASSFTGTGVTGELFF
NA	few	TRBV4-1	TRBJ1-5	CASSQDRDQPQHF
TRBD1	NA	TRBV5-5	TRBJ1-1	CASSLALQGAYTEAFF
NA	NA	TRBV7-2	TRBJ1-6	CASSLAGANNSPLHF
TRBD1	few	TRBV11-1	TRBJ1-1	CASSSPTGGISEAFF
NA	NA	TRBV7-2	TRBJ1-1	CASSFLFDTEAFF
NA	NA	TRBV2	TRBJ1-2	CASRGQDRGGYTF
TRBD1	NA	TRBV3-1/TRBV3-2	TRBJ1-3	CASSRGQGLPGNTIYF